The rows below give T cell receptor beta chains drawn from one sample of a study of blood T cell repertoires in COVID-19. Using immunoSEQ multiplex PCR, the repertoire was profiled, and TCRdb retains in-frame clones only, with some absent. In the table there are about 290,000 clones, roughly 89% of which are singletons. Sequenced sample: peripheral blood. These receptors came from a woman in her twenties or thirties with COVID-19, enrolled during active disease. CDR3s include the opening cysteine and the closing phenylalanine or tryptophan. A D gene is named only where the DNA matches it firmly. Size tells how often a clone was seen (once, few, many) or the class of an expanded clone, and some rows leave it out.

. . TRBJ2-2 TRBV27 TGTGCCAGCGCTACCCCCTCCGGGGGAGGCGCCGAGGGTAACACCGGGGAGCTGTTTTTT CASATPSGGGAEGNTGELFF
TRBD1 . TRBJ1-5 TRBV18 TGTGCCAGCTCAGTACAGGGGAGCAATCAGCCCCAGCATTTT CASSVQGSNQPQHF
. . TRBJ1-2 TRBV5-1 TGCGCCAGCAGCTTGGCTATCGGTAACTATGGCTACACCTTC CASSLAIGNYGYTF
. . TRBJ1-5 TRBV9 TGTGCCAGCAGTGGGGGCCCCCGACAGCCCCAGCATTTT CASSGGPRQPQHF
. . TRBJ2-3 TRBV3-1/TRBV3-2 TGTGCCAGCCGAGGGGGTTCTACAGATACGCAGTATTTT CASRGGSTDTQYF
. . TRBJ1-2 TRBV19 TGTGCCAGTAAATTAACCGGGACAAATAACTATGGCTACACCTTC CASKLTGTNNYGYTF
. . TRBJ2-7 TRBV27 TGTGCCAGCAGACAGGGTGCTTCCTACGAGCAGTACTTC CASRQGASYEQYF
TRBD1 . TRBJ1-1 TRBV19 TGTGCCAGTAGCGACAGGGGGAACACTGAAGCTTTCTTT CASSDRGNTEAFF
TRBD2 . TRBJ2-1 TRBV2 TGTGCCAGCAGCTATAGCGGGGGGGCAGGGGAGCAGTTCTTC CASSYSGGAGEQFF
TRBD1 . TRBJ1-5 TRBV7-9 TGTGCCAGCAGCTCCACCCGGGACAGGGGGCCGAGTCAGCCCCAGCATTTT CASSSTRDRGPSQPQHF
TRBD2 . TRBJ2-5 TRBV27 TGTGCCAGCAGTGCAACCCCGGGGGGGAGAGAGACCCAGTACTTC CASSATPGGRETQYF
TRBD2 . TRBJ2-5 TRBV28 TGTGCCAGCAGTTTAGCGGGGGGGCGGCAAGAGACCCAGTACTTC CASSLAGGRQETQYF
TRBD1 . TRBJ1-5 TRBV27 TGTGCCAGCAGTAGGGACAGCCGAAAATTGCATTTT CASSRDSRKLHF
TRBD2 once TRBJ2-3 TRBV24-1 TGTGCCACCAGTGACCCCCGGGGGGGCGGCACAGATACGCAGTATTTT CATSDPRGGGTDTQYF
TRBD1 medium-sized TRBJ1-5 TRBV19 TGTGCCAGTATCCGAAGCCGGGACAGCAATCATCAGCCCCAGCATTTT CASIRSRDSNHQPQHF
. . TRBJ1-2 TRBV5-5 TGTGCCAGCAGCTTGGTTACCCCCGAGCGGAATGGCTACACCTTC CASSLVTPERNGYTF
TRBD1 . TRBJ2-5 TRBV4-1 TGCGCCAGCAGCCGAACTCCTCAGGGGGCCGGGGAGACCCAGTACTTC CASSRTPQGAGETQYF
TRBD1 once TRBJ1-1 TRBV5-1 TGCGCCAGCAGCTTGAACGGACAGGGAGTCACTGAAGCTTTCTTT CASSLNGQGVTEAFF
. . TRBJ2-7 TRBV9 TGTGCCAGCAGCGTAGACAGGAGGGCGGCGACCTACGAGCAGTACTTC CASSVDRRAATYEQYF
TRBD1 once TRBJ1-5 TRBV4-1 TGCGCCAGCAGCCTTACAGGGGGCAATCAGCCCCAGCATTTT CASSLTGGNQPQHF
TRBD1 many TRBJ1-6 TRBV7-9 TGTGCCAGCAGTAAGCAGGGGGATTCACCCCTCCACTTT CASSKQGDSPLHF
. . TRBJ2-1 TRBV6-5 TGTGCCAGCAGCGCCGGGACAGAGCAGTTCTTC CASSAGTEQFF
. . TRBJ1-1 TRBV24-1 TGTGCCACCAGTGATATAGGACAGACTGAAGCTTTCTTT CATSDIGQTEAFF
TRBD1 . TRBJ2-1 TRBV7-6 TGTGCCAGCAGCCCAAAAGCCCCGGGACAGGGATCCTACAATGAGCAGTTCTTC CASSPKAPGQGSYNEQFF
TRBD1 . TRBJ1-1 TRBV6-5 TGTGCCAGCCGAACAGGGGTCAACACTGAAGCTTTCTTT CASRTGVNTEAFF
TRBD1 . TRBJ1-2 TRBV5-4 TGTGCCAGCAGCCTTTCCGGGACAGTCTATGGCTACACCTTC CASSLSGTVYGYTF
. . TRBJ2-7 TRBV4-1 TGCGCCAGCAGCCAAGATAGTACTGGGGGGTACGAGCAGTACTTC CASSQDSTGGYEQYF
TRBD2 once TRBJ2-2 TRBV2 TGTGCCAGCAGTTTAGCGGGGGTTAACACCGGGGAGCTGTTTTTT CASSLAGVNTGELFF
TRBD1 . TRBJ2-2 TRBV4-1 TGCGCCAGCAGCCAGAAGGACAGGGGGGTAGGGACCGGGGAGCTGTTTTTT CASSQKDRGVGTGELFF